The 13 T cell receptor beta chains given below trace back to one sample, sequenced in a study of CD8 T cells in ankylosing spondylitis. These receptors are not linked to any known antigen. The study, taken as a whole, reports: Made up of under 10 highly homologous variants, a TCR beta motif appeared characteristic of ankylosing spondylitis blood.

MiXCR was run by TCRdb on the 5' RACE reads, yielding one entry per CDR3 protein. Of fewer than 550,000 distinct CDR3 sequences in the sample, roughly 5% were seen once. Sequencing was carried out using blood, either unsorted or a sorted T cell fraction (not recorded which). These receptors were obtained from a male donor with ankylosing spondylitis.

Many counts were recorded for this clonotype. J is TRBJ1-5 and V is TRBV28; D is perhaps TRBD1 (5 bases). Germline values: CDR1 MDHEN, CDR2 SYDVKM. V was cut by 4 bases and J by 7 bases, with 17 bases left in between. This CDR3 comprises 15 residues. CDR3 residues: CASSYLMGGGQPQHF. The CDR3 coding sequence is TGTGCCAGCAGTTATCTGATGGGTGGGGGACAGCCCCAGCATTTT.

This clonotype was recorded at least ten times. The chain recombines TRBV6-2 or TRBV6-3 with TRBJ1-2; a possible D gene is TRBD1 (5 bases). CDR1 and CDR2 (germline): MNHEY, SVGEGT. The CDR3 runs 19 residues. V was trimmed by 0 bases and J by 4 bases, leaving 24 bases between them. CDR3 region: CASSYSFGRTPDSLYGYTF. The CDR3 region has the DNA TGTGCCAGCAGTTACTCATTCGGTAGGACACCGGACTCCCTCTATGGCTACACCTTC.

This clonotype appeared many times. This rearrangement joins TRBV11-2 to TRBJ2-3, with 7 bases aligning to TRBD2. The CDR3 is 15 residues long. Germline CDR1 reads SGHAT; CDR2 reads FQNNGV. Germline trimming cut 5 bases from V and 6 bases from J; bases unmatched to any gene: 11. The CDR3 spells CASSLTGTTLDTQYF. The CDR3, as DNA: TGTGCCAGCAGCCTTACCGGGACTACCCTGGATACGCAGTATTTT.

This clonotype was seen a few times. CDR3 sequence reads: CASSPYRGPQETQYF. In DNA, the CDR3 is TGTGCCAGCAGCCCCTACAGGGGGCCACAAGAGACCCAGTACTTC. The chain employs TRBV5-5 and TRBJ2-5, with TRBD1 identical over 9 bases. After removal of 4 bases from V and 2 bases from J, the junction contained 6 bases not matched to a gene. This CDR3 is 15 amino acids long. Germline values: CDR1 SGHKS, CDR2 YYEKEE (reference sequence). Filled out from reference TRBV5-5 and TRBJ2-5, the complete variable domain reads DAGVTQSPTHLIKTRGQQVTLRCSPISGHKSVSWYQQVLGQGPQFIFQYYEKEERGRGNFPDRFSARQFPNYSSELNVNALLLGDSALYLCASSPYRGPQETQYFGPGTRLLVL.

The chain recombines TRBV7-3 with TRBJ2-5; D might be TRBD1 (5 bases). The CDR3 runs to 14 residues. With 4 bases removed from V and 1 base from J, the gap between germline ends came to 10 bases. The V gene's germline CDR1 is SGHTA and CDR2 FQGTGA. The CDR3 region is CASSSSGLQETQYF. The CDR3 bases are TGTGCCAGCAGCTCCTCAGGGCTCCAAGAGACCCAGTACTTC.

There are a few counts of this clonotype. This chain uses TRBV7-2 with TRBJ2-5; TRBD1 matches at 9 bases. The CDR3 has 15 residues. V was pared by 5 bases and J by 5 bases, with 9 bases of the junction left unmatched. CDR1 SGHTA and CDR2 FQGNSA come from the germline V gene. CDR3 sequence reads: CASSRLGQGQETQYF. The DNA of the CDR3 is TGTGCCAGCAGCCGCTTGGGACAGGGCCAGGAGACCCAGTACTTC.

This clonotype appeared many times. V usage is TRBV11-2 and J usage is TRBJ1-4, with TRBD1 matching 10 bases. CDR1 SGHAT and CDR2 FQNNGV come from the germline V gene. Trimming took 3 bases from V and 5 from J; bases not matched to a gene: 0. The CDR3 contains 14 residues. DNA for the CDR3: TGTGCCAGCAGCTTGGGACAGGGGAATGAAAAACTGTTTTTT. This codes for CASSLGQGNEKLFF.

The chain is built from TRBV2 and TRBJ1-5; no clear D gene. Trimming left V 5 bases short and J 2 bases short, with 7 bases between. Germline V gene sequence: CDR1 SNHLY, CDR2 FYNNEI. The CDR3 sequence is 13 residues long. CDR3 coding DNA: TGTGCCAGCAGTAGGGAAGGCAATCAGCCCCAGCATTTT. It yields the protein CASSREGNQPQHF. Variable domain in full (rest from reference TRBV2 and TRBJ1-5): EPEVTQTPSHQVTQMGQEVILRCVPISNHLYFYWYRQILGQKVEFLVSFYNNEISEKSEIFDDQFSVERPDGSNFTLKIRSTKLEDSAMYFCASSREGNQPQHFGDGTRLSIL.

Only a few counts were recorded for this clonotype. The CDR3 nucleotides are TGTGCCAGCACCTACCGGCCTGGGGCCAACGTCCTGACTTTC. Translating gives CASTYRPGANVLTF. The chain joins TRBV6-1 to TRBJ2-6, with D uncertain. V was pared by 7 bases and J by 2 bases, with 9 bases between. CDR1 and CDR2 from the germline V gene are MNHNS and SASEGT. The CDR3 totals 14 residues.

This clonotype was seen ten or more times. The chain links TRBV5-1 to TRBJ1-2; D might be TRBD1 (5 bases). V was clipped by 1 base and J by 0 bases, with 16 bases between them. Germline V gene data show CDR1 as SGHRS and CDR2 as YFSETQ. The CDR3 is made up of 17 amino acids. CDR3 sequence (DNA): TGCGCCAGCAGCTTGAGGGACGGGCGGCCGTCTAACTATGGCTACACCTTC. Residues: CASSLRDGRPSNYGYTF.

This clonotype was counted at least ten times. The chain joins TRBV5-1 to TRBJ1-2; no reliable D call. Germline loops: CDR1 SGHRS, CDR2 YFSETQ. The length of the CDR3 is 12 residues. V was pared by 6 bases and J by 5 bases, with 11 bases between. In nucleotides, the CDR3 is TGCGCCAGCACCCCGGACGGATATGGCTACACCTTC. Translated: CASTPDGYGYTF.

This clonotype was recorded many times. V gene TRBV12-3 or TRBV12-4 combines with J gene TRBJ2-1, with D possibly being TRBD1 (5 bases). V was pared by 6 bases and J by 4 bases, with 16 bases between. The CDR3 loop spans 15 amino acids. CDR3 amino acids: CASSHGQGVYNEQFF. The CDR3 nucleotides are TGTGCCAGCAGCCACGGACAAGGGGTATACAATGAGCAGTTCTTC.

This clonotype was seen repeatedly, ten times or more. The rearrangement links TRBV5-5 to TRBJ1-1; 7 bases are a match to TRBD1. Germline V gives CDR1 SGHKS, CDR2 YYEKEE (reference sequence). Unmatched junction bases numbered 9, after V lost 3 bases and J lost 1 base. This CDR3 comprises 16 residues. CDR3 sequence (DNA): TGTGCCAGCAGCTCCAACCTCGGGACAGCGAACACTGAAGCTTTCTTT. It translates to CASSSNLGTANTEAFF.